The present T cell receptor beta chain was sequenced within a study of siplizumab effects on memory and regulatory T cells. Points from the study as a whole: Proof of suppressive function in proliferating Tregs from siplizumab cultures was not established.

As to this clone: Its antigen is unknown.

The CDR3 spans 13 residues. Germline CDR1 SEHNR, CDR2 FQNEAQ (reference sequence). Trimming shortened V by 5 bases and J by 5 bases, and 13 bases separated the two germline ends. TCRdb's table, derived via immunoSEQ multiplex PCR, lists solely in-frame clones and lacks some. The table has about 66,000 clones, roughly 97% seen once; the top ten hold roughly 0.1%. Naive, memory, effector memory and TEMRA subsets that were unstimulated underwent sequencing in a few donor pairs. The origin of this receptor is a human donor in good health. The chain is built from TRBV7-9 and TRBJ2-7, with D perhaps TRBD1 or TRBD2 (6 bases each). Input material: naive CD8+ T cells sorted from blood. The CDR3 DNA is TGTGCCAGCAGCCCGCCGGGGGCCCACGAGCAGTACTTC. It yields the protein CASSPPGAHEQYF.